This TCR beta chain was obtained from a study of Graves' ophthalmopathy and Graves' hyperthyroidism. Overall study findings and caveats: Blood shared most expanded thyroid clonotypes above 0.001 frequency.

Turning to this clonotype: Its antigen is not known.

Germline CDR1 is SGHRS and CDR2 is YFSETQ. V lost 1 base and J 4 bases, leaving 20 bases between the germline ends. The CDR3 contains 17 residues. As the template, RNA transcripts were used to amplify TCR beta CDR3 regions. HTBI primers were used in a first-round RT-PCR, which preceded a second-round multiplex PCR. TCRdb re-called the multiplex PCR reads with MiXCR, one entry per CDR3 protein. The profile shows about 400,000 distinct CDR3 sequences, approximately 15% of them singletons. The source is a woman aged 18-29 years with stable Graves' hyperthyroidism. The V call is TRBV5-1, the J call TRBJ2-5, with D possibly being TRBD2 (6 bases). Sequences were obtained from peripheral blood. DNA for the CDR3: TGCGCCAGCAGCTTGCCTCTCTTAGCGGAGGGAAGAGAGACCCAGTACTTC. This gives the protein CASSLPLLAEGRETQYF. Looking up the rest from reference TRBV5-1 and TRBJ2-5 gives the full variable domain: KAGVTQTPRYLIKTRGQQVTLSCSPISGHRSVSWYQQTPGQGLQFLFEYFSETQRNKGNFPGRFSGRQFSNSRSEMNVSTLELGDSALYLCASSLPLLAEGRETQYFGPGTRLLVL.